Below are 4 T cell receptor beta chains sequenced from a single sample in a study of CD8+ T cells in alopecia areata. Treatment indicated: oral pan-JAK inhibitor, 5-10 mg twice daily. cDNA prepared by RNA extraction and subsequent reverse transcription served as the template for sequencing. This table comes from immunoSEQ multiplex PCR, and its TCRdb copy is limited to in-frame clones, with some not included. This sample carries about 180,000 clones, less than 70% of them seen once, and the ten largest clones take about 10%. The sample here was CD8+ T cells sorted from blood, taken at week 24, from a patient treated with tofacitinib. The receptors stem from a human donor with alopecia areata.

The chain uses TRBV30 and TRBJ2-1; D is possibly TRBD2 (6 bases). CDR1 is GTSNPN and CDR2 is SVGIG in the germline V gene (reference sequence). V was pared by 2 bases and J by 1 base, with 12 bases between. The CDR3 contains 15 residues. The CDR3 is CAWSSGTVSYNEQFF. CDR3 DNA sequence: TGTGCCTGGAGTTCCGGGACTGTATCCTACAATGAGCAGTTCTTC.

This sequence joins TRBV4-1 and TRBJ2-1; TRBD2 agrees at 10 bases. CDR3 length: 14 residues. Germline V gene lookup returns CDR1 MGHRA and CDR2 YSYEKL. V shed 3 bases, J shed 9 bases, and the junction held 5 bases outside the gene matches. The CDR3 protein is CASSHRLAGVEQFF. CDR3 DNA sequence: TGCGCCAGCAGCCATCGGCTAGCGGGGGTTGAGCAGTTCTTC.

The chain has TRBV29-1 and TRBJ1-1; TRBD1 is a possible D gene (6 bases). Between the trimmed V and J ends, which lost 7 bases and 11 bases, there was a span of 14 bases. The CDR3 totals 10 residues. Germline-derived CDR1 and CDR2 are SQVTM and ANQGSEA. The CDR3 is CSGWDKWAFF. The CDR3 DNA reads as TGCAGCGGGTGGGACAAGTGGGCTTTCTTT.

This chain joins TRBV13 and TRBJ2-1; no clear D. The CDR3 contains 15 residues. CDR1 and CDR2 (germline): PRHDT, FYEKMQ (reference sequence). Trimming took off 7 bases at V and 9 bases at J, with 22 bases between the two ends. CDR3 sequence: CASKNFPPFTCEQFF. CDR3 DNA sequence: TGTGCCAGCAAAAATTTCCCCCCCTTTACATGTGAGCAGTTCTTC. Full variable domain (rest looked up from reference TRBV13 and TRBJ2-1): AAGVIQSPRHLIKEKRETATLKCYPIPRHDTVYWYQQGPGQDPQFLISFYEKMQSDKGSIPDRFSAQQFSDYHSELNMSSLELGDSALYFCASKNFPPFTCEQFFGPGTRLTVL.